Shown below are 14 T cell receptor beta chains from a single sample sequenced in a study of T cells in Graves' hyperthyroidism and ophthalmopathy. Amplified regions were TCR beta CDR3 sequences from RNA transcripts. Using the HTBI primer set, a first-round RT-PCR was run on the TCR CDR3. MiXCR, run by TCRdb on the multiplex PCR reads, gives a single entry per CDR3 protein. This sample has around 290,000 distinct CDR3 sequences; about 15% occur once, and the top ten carry approximately 60%. The specimen sequenced was blood. The receptor set was obtained from a woman aged 55-75 years with Graves' ophthalmopathy.

In its sample, this clonotype was seen a few times. The chain couples TRBV27 to TRBJ1-2; tentative D call: TRBD1 (5 bases). V lost 4 bases and J lost 8, with 17 bases in between. Germline CDR1 is MNHEY and CDR2 is SMNVEV (reference sequence). The CDR3 extends over 14 amino acids. CDR3 coding DNA: TGTGCCAGCAGTTCAATTGGGACGGATGACGGCTACACCTTC. Its translation: CASSSIGTDDGYTF.

The table lists this clonotype with a few counts. The chain combines TRBV29-1 with TRBJ2-7; TRBD1 aligns across 7 bases. The V segment lost 7 bases and the J segment 3 bases; nucleotides outside the gene matches: 6. This CDR3 has 12 amino acids. Germline loops: CDR1 SQVTM, CDR2 ANQGSEA. As DNA, the CDR3 is TGCAGCGCTACGGGACAGAACTACGAGCAGTACTTC. Protein: CSATGQNYEQYF.

The V and J genes are TRBV19 and TRBJ2-3; tentatively, D is TRBD1 (5 bases). V lost 8 bases and J lost 0, with 15 bases in between. The CDR3 covers 15 residues. Per the germline V gene, CDR1 is LNHDA and CDR2 is SQIVND (reference sequence). Here the CDR3 reads CASQGAQISTDTQYF. CDR3 DNA: TGTGCCAGTCAAGGGGCGCAGATAAGCACAGATACGCAGTATTTT.

This clonotype was counted ten times or more. This chain joins TRBV5-1 and TRBJ2-5; 8 bases line up with TRBD1. Germline CDR1 is SGHRS and CDR2 is YFSETQ. This CDR3 is built from 15 residues. V shed 4 bases, J shed 1 base, and the junction held 6 bases outside the gene matches. CDR3 sequence reads: CASSENTGGQETQYF. The CDR3 DNA reads TGCGCCAGCAGCGAAAATACAGGGGGCCAAGAGACCCAGTACTTC.

The sample holds many counts of this clonotype. V usage is TRBV20-1 and J usage is TRBJ2-3, with 8 bases identical to TRBD1. The CDR3 has 15 amino acids. The junction had 7 bases not matched to a gene; V was cut back by 5 bases and J by 0 bases. From germline, CDR1 is DFQATT and CDR2 SNEGSKA (reference sequence). Written as DNA, the CDR3 is TGCAGTGCTGTGCAGGGGGCGCATAGCACAGATACGCAGTATTTT. This gives the protein CSAVQGAHSTDTQYF.

This chain connects TRBV30 to TRBJ2-3, with 11 nucleotides matching TRBD2. Germline trimming cut 4 bases from V and 2 bases from J; bases unmatched to any gene: 2. Germline CDR1 is GTSNPN and CDR2 is SVGIG (reference sequence). The CDR3 spans 14 residues. The CDR3 protein is CAWKGLAVTDTQYF. CDR3 in DNA: TGTGCCTGGAAGGGACTAGCGGTCACAGATACGCAGTATTTT.

This clonotype was seen repeatedly, ten times or more. The chain combines TRBV6-1 with TRBJ1-5, with 9 bases identical to TRBD1. The length of the CDR3 is 16 residues. The germline CDR1 and CDR2 sequences are MNHNS and SASEGT. After removal of 7 bases from V and 0 bases from J, the junction contained 7 bases not matched to a gene. The CDR3 DNA follows: TGTGCCAGCACCAGGGACAGGGCTAATAGCAATCAGCCCCAGCATTTT. Translated: CASTRDRANSNQPQHF.

Only a few counts were recorded for this clonotype. The gene calls are TRBV5-1 and TRBJ2-5, with 11 bases that match TRBD1. The CDR3 sequence is 14 residues long. CDR1 and CDR2 (germline): SGHRS, YFSETQ. V was pared by 3 bases and J by 5 bases, with 3 bases of the junction left unmatched. Here the CDR3 DNA reads TGCGCCAGCAGCTGGGGGACAGGGGGTGAGACCCAGTACTTC. As protein: CASSWGTGGETQYF.

This clonotype showed up just a few times. The chain links TRBV18 to TRBJ2-3, with D possibly matching TRBD2 (6 bases). Trimming shortened V by 2 bases and J by 1 base, and 16 bases separated the two germline ends. Germline CDR1 and CDR2: KGHSH and LQKENI. This CDR3 comprises 17 residues. Here the CDR3 reads CASSPRRGTFGTDTQYF. In nucleotides, the CDR3 is TGTGCCAGCTCACCAAGGCGGGGCACATTTGGCACAGATACGCAGTATTTT.

This clonotype came up many times. The chain carries TRBV20-1 and TRBJ2-7; 7 bases agree with TRBD2. The CDR3 is 15 amino acids. V trimming: 5 bases; J trimming: 0 bases; junction bases outside the gene matches: 10. The germline CDR1 and CDR2 sequences are DFQATT and SNEGSKA (reference sequence). The CDR3 nucleotides are TGCAGTGCTCTTAGGCCCGGCGGGAGCTCCTACGAGCAGTACTTC. Amino acid sequence: CSALRPGGSSYEQYF.

The sample holds many counts of this clonotype. The V call is TRBV18, the J call TRBJ2-2; D not certain. Germline V gene data show CDR1 as KGHSH and CDR2 as LQKENI. Deletions cut 2 bases from V and 5 bases from J, with 6 bases between. The CDR3 totals 13 residues. The CDR3 DNA reads TGTGCCAGCTCACCAAGTCCAACCGGGGAGCTGTTTTTT. Protein product: CASSPSPTGELFF.

This clonotype was counted many times. The chain links TRBV3-1 to TRBJ1-5; the D is unclear. Trimming took 1 base from V and 0 from J, leaving 7 bases between them. This CDR3 comprises 15 residues. The germline V gene has CDR1 LGHDT and CDR2 YNNKEL (reference sequence). This CDR3 is CASSQGPLSNQPQHF. The DNA of the CDR3 is TGTGCCAGCAGCCAAGGACCGCTTAGCAATCAGCCCCAGCATTTT.

The sample holds many counts of this clonotype. V is TRBV7-2 and J is TRBJ1-2, with TRBD1 matching over 7 bases. CDR1 and CDR2 from the germline V gene are SGHTA and FQGNSA. J lost 3 bases, V lost 8 bases, and 9 bases had no gene match. The CDR3 covers 14 residues. The CDR3 spells CASYPQGRDYGYTF. CDR3 DNA: TGTGCCAGCTATCCACAGGGGAGGGACTATGGCTACACCTTC.

The chain links TRBV20-1 to TRBJ1-1; 9 nucleotides line up with TRBD1. V dropped 8 bases and J dropped 9; count of bases not matched to a gene: 13. Germline V gene sequence: CDR1 DFQATT, CDR2 SNEGSKA (reference sequence). This CDR3 has 13 amino acids. CDR3 in amino acids: CSTAGTGSRKAFF. In DNA, the CDR3 is TGCAGTACGGCCGGGACAGGGTCGAGGAAAGCTTTCTTT.